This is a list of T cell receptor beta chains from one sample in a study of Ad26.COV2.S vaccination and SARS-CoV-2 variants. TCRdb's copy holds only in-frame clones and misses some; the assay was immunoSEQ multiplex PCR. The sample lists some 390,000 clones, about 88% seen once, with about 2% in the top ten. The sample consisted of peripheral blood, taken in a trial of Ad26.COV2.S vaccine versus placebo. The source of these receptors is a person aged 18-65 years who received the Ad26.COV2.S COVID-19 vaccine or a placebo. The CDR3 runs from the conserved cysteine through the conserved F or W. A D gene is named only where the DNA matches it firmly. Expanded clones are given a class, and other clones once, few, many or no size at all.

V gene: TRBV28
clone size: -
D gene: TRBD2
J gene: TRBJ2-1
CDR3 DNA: TGTGCCAGCAGCGAACGCGGCGGGAGCGGGAGTAAGGGTGAGCAGTTCTTC
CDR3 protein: CASSERGGSGSKGEQFF

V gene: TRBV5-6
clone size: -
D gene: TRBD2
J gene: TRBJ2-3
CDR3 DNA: TGTGCCAGCAGCGACTTGACTAGCGGGAGGTCAGATACGCAGTATTTT
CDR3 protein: CASSDLTSGRSDTQYF

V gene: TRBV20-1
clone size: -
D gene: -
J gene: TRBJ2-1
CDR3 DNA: TGCAGTGCTAGGCGGGACAATGAGCAGTTCTTC
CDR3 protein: CSARRDNEQFF

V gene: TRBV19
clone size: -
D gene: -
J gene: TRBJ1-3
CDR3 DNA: TGTGCCAGTACCGAGGGGGGCGGGTATAGCTCTGGAAACACCATATATTTT
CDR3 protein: CASTEGGGYSSGNTIYF

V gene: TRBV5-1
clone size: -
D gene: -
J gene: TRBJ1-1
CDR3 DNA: TGCGCCAGCAGGGTAGGGAACGCTGAAGCTTTCTTT
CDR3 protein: CASRVGNAEAFF

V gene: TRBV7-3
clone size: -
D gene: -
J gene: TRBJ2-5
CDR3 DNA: TGTGCCAGCAGCCCCCACGGCAGGGCGGAGACCCAGTACTTC
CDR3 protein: CASSPHGRAETQYF

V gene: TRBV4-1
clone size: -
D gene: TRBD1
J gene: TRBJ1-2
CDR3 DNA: TGCGCCAGCAGCCAAGATCAAGGGGGCCTTGGCTACACCTTC
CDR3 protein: CASSQDQGGLGYTF

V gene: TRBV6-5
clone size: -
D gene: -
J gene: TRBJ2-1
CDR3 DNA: TGTGCCAGCAGTTACTCGGGGGCTCGGAATGAGCAGTTCTTC
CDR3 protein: CASSYSGARNEQFF

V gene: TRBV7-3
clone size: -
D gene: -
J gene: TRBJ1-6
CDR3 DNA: TGTGCCAGCAGCTTGGGATTGGGGTCACCCCTCCACTTT
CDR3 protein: CASSLGLGSPLHF

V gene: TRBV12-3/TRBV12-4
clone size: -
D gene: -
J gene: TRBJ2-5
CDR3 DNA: TGTGCCAGCAGTCCGTCTAGGCGGGAGACCCAGTACTTC
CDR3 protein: CASSPSRRETQYF

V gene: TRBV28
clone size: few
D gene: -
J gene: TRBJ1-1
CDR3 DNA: TGTGCCAGCAGTTTCAGAGACAGGAACACTGAAGCTTTCTTT
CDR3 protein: CASSFRDRNTEAFF

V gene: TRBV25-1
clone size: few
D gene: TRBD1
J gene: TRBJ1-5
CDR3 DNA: TGTGCCAGCAGTGGGACAGGGCCCCAGCCCCAGCATTTT
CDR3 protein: CASSGTGPQPQHF

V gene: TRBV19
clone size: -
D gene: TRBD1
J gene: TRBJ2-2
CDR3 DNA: TGTGCCACCCCGACAGGGCTTGGGGGGGAGCTGTTTTTT
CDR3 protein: CATPTGLGGELFF

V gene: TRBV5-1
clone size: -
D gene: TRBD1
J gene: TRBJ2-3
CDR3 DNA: TGCGCCAGCAGCTTGGGACAGGGGGGATCTTCAGATACGCAGTATTTT
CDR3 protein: CASSLGQGGSSDTQYF

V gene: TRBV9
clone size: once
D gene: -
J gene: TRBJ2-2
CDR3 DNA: TGTGCCAGCAGCGTACGGCCGAACACCGGGGAGCTGTTTTTT
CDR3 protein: CASSVRPNTGELFF

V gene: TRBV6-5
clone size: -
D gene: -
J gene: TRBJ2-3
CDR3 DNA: TGTGCCAGCAGCCGTTCTAGGGGTCCGCAGTATTTT
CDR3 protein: CASSRSRGPQYF

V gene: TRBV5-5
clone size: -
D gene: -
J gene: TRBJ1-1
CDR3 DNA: TGTGCCAGCAGCTTAACCACACAGACGAACACTGAAGCTTTCTTT
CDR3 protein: CASSLTTQTNTEAFF

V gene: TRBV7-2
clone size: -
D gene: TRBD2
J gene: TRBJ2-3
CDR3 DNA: TGTGCCAGCAGCCTGTCGGGGCTAGCGGGAGCAGATACGCAGTATTTT
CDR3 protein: CASSLSGLAGADTQYF

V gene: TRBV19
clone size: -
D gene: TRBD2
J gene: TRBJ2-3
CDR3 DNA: TGTGCCAGTAGTATAACGGGACTAGCGGGAGGGCCAGGCACAGATACGCAGTATTTT
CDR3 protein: CASSITGLAGGPGTDTQYF

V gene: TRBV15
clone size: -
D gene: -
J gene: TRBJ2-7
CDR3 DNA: TGTGCCACCAGCTCTCCGGGGTCTCTCGAGCAGTACTTC
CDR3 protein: CATSSPGSLEQYF

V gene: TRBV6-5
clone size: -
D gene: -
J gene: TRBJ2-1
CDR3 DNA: TGTGCCAGCAGGGCAGGGAATAATGAGCAGTTCTTC
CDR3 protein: CASRAGNNEQFF

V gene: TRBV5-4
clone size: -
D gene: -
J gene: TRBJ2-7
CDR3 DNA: TGTGCCAGCAGCTTGCGACCAGGCACCTACGAGCAGTACTTC
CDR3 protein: CASSLRPGTYEQYF

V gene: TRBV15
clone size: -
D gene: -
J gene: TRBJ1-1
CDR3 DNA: TGTGCCACCAGCAGAGACCATTTGGGGAACACTGAAGCTTTCTTT
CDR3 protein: CATSRDHLGNTEAFF

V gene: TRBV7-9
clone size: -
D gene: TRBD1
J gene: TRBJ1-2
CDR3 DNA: TGTGCCAGCAGCTTAGGCAGGGGGGCCTACACCTTC
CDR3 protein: CASSLGRGAYTF

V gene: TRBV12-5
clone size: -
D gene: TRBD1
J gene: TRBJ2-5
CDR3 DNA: TGTGCTAGTGGACCCGGGACAGGGTTAAAAGAGACCCAGTACTTC
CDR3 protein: CASGPGTGLKETQYF

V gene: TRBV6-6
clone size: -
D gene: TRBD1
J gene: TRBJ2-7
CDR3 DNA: TGTGCCAGCAGGCCCGACAGGGTTTCCGAGCAGTACTTC
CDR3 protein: CASRPDRVSEQYF

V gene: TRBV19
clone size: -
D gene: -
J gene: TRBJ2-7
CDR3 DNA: TGTGCCAGCAGTACACAGAACTCCTACGAGCAGTACTTC
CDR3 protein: CASSTQNSYEQYF

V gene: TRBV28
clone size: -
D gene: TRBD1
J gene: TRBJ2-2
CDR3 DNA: TGTGCCAGCTGGACAGGTACCGGGGAGCTGTTTTTT
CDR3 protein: CASWTGTGELFF

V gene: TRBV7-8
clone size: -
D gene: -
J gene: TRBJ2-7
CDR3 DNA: TGTGCCAGCAGCTTGGGGGTGGACGAGCAGTACTTC
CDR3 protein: CASSLGVDEQYF

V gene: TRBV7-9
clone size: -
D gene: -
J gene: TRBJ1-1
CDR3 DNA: TGTGCCAGCAGCTTAGGTGGCTCCTTAAACACTGAAGCTTTCTTT
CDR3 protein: CASSLGGSLNTEAFF

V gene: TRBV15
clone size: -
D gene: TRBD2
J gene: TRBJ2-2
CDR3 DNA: TGTGCCACCAGCAGAGGGCGGCGGGAGTTGAACACCGGGGAGCTGTTTTTT
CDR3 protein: CATSRGRRELNTGELFF

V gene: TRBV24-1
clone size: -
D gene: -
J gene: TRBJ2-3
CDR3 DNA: TGTGCCACCAGTGATTTGGGGAGCAACTCAGATACGCAGTATTTT
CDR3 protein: CATSDLGSNSDTQYF

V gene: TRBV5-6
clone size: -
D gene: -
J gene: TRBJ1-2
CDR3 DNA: TGTGCCAGCAGCCAAAAAGGCATCGGGGGCTACACCTTC
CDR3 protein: CASSQKGIGGYTF

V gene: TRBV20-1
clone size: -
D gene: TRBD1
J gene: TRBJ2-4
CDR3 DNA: TGCAGTGCTAGTGGGACAGTGGCCAAAAACATTCAGTACTTC
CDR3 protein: CSASGTVAKNIQYF

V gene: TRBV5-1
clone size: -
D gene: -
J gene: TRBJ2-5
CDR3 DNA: TGCGCCAGCAGCTTGGGGGGAGGACAAGAGACCCAGTACTTC
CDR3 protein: CASSLGGGQETQYF

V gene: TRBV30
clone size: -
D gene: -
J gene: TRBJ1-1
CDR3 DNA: TGTGCCTGGACCACCCCACAGGGCCGGGGTAAAGCTTTCTTT
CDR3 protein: CAWTTPQGRGKAFF

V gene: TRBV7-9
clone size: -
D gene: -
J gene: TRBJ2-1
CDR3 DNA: TGTGCCAGCAGCTTAGGCTGGAATGAGCAGTTCTTC
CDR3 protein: CASSLGWNEQFF

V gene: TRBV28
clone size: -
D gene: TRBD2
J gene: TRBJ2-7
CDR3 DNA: TGTGCCAGCAGCCACCCCGGGACTAGCGCACAGTACTTC
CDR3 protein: CASSHPGTSAQYF

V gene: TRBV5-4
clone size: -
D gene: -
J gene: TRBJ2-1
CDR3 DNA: TGTGCCAGCAGGTGGGACCGATACAATGAGCAGTTCTTC
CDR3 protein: CASRWDRYNEQFF

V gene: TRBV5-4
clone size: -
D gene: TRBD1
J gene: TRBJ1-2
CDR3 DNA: TGTGCCAGCAGCTTGGGGACAGGGGGGCGCTATGGCTACACCTTC
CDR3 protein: CASSLGTGGRYGYTF

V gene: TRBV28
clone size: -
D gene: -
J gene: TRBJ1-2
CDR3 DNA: TGTGCCAGCAGTTTCATCGGCTACACCTTC
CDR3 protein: CASSFIGYTF

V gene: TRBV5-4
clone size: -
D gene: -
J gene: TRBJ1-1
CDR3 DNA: TGTGCCAGCAGCTCCACCGGGCGTGAAGCTTTCTTT
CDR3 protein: CASSSTGREAFF

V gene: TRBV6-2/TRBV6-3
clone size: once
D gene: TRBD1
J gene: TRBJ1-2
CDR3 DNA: TGTGCCAGCAGTTACGGCGGGGGACAGGGCTACACCTTC
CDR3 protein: CASSYGGGQGYTF

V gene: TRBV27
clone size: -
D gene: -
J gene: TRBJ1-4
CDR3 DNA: TGTGCCAGCAGTGGTTTAAGGCCTCGGAGGGATGAAAAACTGTTTTTT
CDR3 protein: CASSGLRPRRDEKLFF

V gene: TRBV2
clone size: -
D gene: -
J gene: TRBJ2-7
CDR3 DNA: TGTGCCAGCAGGGTATCCTGGAGCTCCTACGAGCAGTACTTC
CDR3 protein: CASRVSWSSYEQYF

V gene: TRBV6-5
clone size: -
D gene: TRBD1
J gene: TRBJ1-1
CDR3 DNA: TGTGCCAGCAAGGAGGGGGCTACAGCTCTCGAAGCTTTCTTT
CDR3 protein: CASKEGATALEAFF

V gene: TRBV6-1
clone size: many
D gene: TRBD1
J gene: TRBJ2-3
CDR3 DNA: TGTGCCAGCAGTGAAGGGGTCCCGGGACAGGGAACAGATACGCAGTATTTT
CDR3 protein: CASSEGVPGQGTDTQYF

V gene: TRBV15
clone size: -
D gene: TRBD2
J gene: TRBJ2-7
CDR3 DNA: TGTGCCACCAGTCGGCTATCTAGCGGGAGAGGGGAGCAGTACTTC
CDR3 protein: CATSRLSSGRGEQYF

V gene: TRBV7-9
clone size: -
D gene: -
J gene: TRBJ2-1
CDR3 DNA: TGTGCCAGCAGCCTGACGACTAGTCCGTGGGGTGACAATGAGCAGTTCTTC
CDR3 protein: CASSLTTSPWGDNEQFF

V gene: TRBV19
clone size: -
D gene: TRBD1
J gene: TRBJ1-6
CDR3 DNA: TGTGCCAGTAGTGAACAGGGGACGGGTTCACCCCTCCACTTT
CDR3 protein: CASSEQGTGSPLHF

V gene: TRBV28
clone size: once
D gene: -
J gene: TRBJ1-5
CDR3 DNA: TGTGCCAGCGAGGGTGGCCAGCCCCAGCATTTT
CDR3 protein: CASEGGQPQHF

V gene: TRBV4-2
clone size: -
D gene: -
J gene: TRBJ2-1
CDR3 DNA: TGTGCCAGCAGCCAAGATCGGGGCAGAAATGAGCAGTTCTTC
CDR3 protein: CASSQDRGRNEQFF

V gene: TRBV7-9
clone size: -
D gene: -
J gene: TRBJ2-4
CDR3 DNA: TGTGCCAGCAGCGAATCCAGGGTAGCCAAAAACATTCAGTACTTC
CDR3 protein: CASSESRVAKNIQYF

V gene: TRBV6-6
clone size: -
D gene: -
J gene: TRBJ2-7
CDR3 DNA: TGTGCCAGCAGTTACCGGAGTTTCAACGAGCAGTACTTC
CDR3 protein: CASSYRSFNEQYF

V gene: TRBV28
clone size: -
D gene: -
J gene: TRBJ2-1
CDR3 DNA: TGTGCCAGCAGTCGGGGGGCGAAAGGCAATGAGCAGTTCTTC
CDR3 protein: CASSRGAKGNEQFF

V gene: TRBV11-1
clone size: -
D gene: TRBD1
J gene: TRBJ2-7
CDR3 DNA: TGTGCCAGCAGCACCCTGGACAGGGGAGCCGAGCAGTACTTC
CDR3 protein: CASSTLDRGAEQYF

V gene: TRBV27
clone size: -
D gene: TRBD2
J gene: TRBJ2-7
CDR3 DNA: TGTGCCAGCAGTAATTCCGGGACTAGCGTCGGCGAGCAGTACTTC
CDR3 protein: CASSNSGTSVGEQYF